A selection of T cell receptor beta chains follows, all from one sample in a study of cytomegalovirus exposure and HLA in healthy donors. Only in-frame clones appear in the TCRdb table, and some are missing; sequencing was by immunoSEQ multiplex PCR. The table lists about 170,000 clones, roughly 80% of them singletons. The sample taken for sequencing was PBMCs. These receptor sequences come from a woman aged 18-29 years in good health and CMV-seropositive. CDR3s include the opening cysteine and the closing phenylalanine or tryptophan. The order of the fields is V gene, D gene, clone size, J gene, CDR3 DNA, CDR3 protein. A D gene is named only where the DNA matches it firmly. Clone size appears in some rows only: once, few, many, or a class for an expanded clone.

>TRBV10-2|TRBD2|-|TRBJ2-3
TGCGCCAGCAGTGATAGAAGCGGGGGATCTAACACAGATACGCAGTATTTT
CASSDRSGGSNTDTQYF
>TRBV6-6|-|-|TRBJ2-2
TGTGCCAGCAGCCCCCGGACTATATTGAACACCGGGGAGCTGTTTTTT
CASSPRTILNTGELFF
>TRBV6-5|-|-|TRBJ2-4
TGTGCCAGCAGTCCCGACACGTTCGATCAGTACTTC
CASSPDTFDQYF
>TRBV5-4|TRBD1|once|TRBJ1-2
TGTGCCAGCAGCTCTCTCCCGACAGGGAAAAATGGCTACACCTTC
CASSSLPTGKNGYTF
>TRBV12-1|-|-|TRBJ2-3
TGTGCCAGCAGCCCGACTTACTCAATAGGTATGGTCACACACACAGATACGCAGTATTTT
CASSPTYSIGMVTHTDTQYF
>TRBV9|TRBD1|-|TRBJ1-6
TGTGCCAACAGCGACCGGGACAGGGTCGCTTCACCCCTCCACTTT
CANSDRDRVASPLHF
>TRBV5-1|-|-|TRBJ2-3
TGCGCCAGCAGCTTGGTGGTAGCAGCTAGCACAGATACGCAGTATTTT
CASSLVVAASTDTQYF
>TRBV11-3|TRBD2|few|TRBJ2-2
TGTGCCAGCAGCTTAGGCAGAGGACTAGCGGGGGCCCCGAACACCGGGGAGCTGTTTTTT
CASSLGRGLAGAPNTGELFF
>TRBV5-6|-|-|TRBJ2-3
TGTGCCAGCAGCTTGAGGGCGACAGTTTCAGATACGCAGTATTTT
CASSLRATVSDTQYF
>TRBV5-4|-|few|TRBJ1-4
TGTGCCAGCAGCTTGCAGGGCTGGGGCGAAAAACTGTTTTTT
CASSLQGWGEKLFF
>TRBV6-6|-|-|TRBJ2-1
TGTGCCAGCACCGGCGGCGATACCTCCTACAATGAGCAGTTCTTC
CASTGGDTSYNEQFF
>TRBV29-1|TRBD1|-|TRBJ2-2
TGCAGCGTGGGGGACAGGATGGACACCGGGGAGCTGTTTTTT
CSVGDRMDTGELFF
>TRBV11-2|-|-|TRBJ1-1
TGTGCCAGCACCTTACAGAACACTGAAGCTTTCTTT
CASTLQNTEAFF
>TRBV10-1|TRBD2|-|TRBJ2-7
TGCGCCAGCAGTGAGTCGACTAGCCAGCTCGACGAGCAGTACTTC
CASSESTSQLDEQYF
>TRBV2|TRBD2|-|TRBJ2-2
TGTGCCAGCACCCTAGCGGGGGGGCATGTCACCGGGGAGCTGTTTTTT
CASTLAGGHVTGELFF
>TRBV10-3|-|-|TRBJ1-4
TGTGCCATCAGCACTGACAGGAATGAAAAACTGTTTTTT
CAISTDRNEKLFF
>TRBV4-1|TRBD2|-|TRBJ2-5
TGCGCCAGCAGCAGGACTAGCGGGGGCGGGCAAGAGACCCAGTACTTC
CASSRTSGGGQETQYF
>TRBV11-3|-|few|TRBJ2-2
TGTGCCAGCAGCTTAACATCCAGGGAGCTGTTTTTT
CASSLTSRELFF
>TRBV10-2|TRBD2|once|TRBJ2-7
TGCGCCAGCAGTGAAATAGCGGGGGCCTTTATCTACGAGCAGTACTTC
CASSEIAGAFIYEQYF
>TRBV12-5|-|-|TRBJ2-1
TGTGCTAGTGGTTTGGGACTAAACAATGAGCAGTTCTTC
CASGLGLNNEQFF
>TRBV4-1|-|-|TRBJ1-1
TGCGCCAGCAGCCAAGATTCGGGAGGGTCGGTCGACACTGAAGCTTTCTTT
CASSQDSGGSVDTEAFF
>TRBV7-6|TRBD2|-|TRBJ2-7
TGTGCCAGCAGCCAATATAGCGGGGAAGGCTACGAGCAGTACTTC
CASSQYSGEGYEQYF